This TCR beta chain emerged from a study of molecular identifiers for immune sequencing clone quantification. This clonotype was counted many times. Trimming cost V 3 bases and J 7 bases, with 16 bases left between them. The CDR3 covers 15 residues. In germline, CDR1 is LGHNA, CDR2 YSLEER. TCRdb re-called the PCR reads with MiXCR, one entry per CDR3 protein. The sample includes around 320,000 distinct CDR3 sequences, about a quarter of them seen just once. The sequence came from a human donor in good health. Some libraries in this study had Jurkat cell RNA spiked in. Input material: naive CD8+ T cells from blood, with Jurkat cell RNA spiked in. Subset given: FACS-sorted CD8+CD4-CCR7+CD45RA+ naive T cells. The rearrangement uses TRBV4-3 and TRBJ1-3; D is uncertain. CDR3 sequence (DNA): TGCGCCAGCAGCCAGGCCCAAAGTCGGGAGAACACCATATATTTT. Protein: CASSQAQSRENTIYF.